This T cell receptor (beta chain) was observed in a study of blood T cell repertoires in COVID-19. The wider study: T cells, B-cell-depleted T cells, or PBMCs supplied cDNA or gDNA.

The V end lost 1 base, the J end lost 0 bases, and 8 bases lay between the germline ends. CDR3 size: 15 residues. Germline V gives CDR1 SGHKS, CDR2 YYEKEE (reference sequence). Assay: immunoSEQ multiplex PCR; the TCRdb copy retains only in-frame clones and omits some. The table records approximately 450,000 clones, 75% to 90% of them present only once. Participants, 18 to 89 years old, spanned fewer than 25 US areas. The clonotype comes from a man under 40 who had recovered from COVID-19. The sequenced material came from PBMCs or T cells enriched from blood (not recorded which). This chain links TRBV5-5 with TRBJ1-3; maybe TRBD1 (5 bases). CDR3 coding DNA: TGTGCCAGCAGCTTGAGGGGTAACTCTGGAAACACCATATATTTT. Its translation: CASSLRGNSGNTIYF.